Listed here are 21 T cell receptor beta chains from one sample, sequenced in a study of T cells in Graves' hyperthyroidism and ophthalmopathy. Template material for amplifying TCR beta CDR3 regions consisted of RNA transcripts. Researchers ran a first-round RT-PCR on the TCR CDR3 using the HTBI primer set. MiXCR was run by TCRdb on the multiplex PCR reads, yielding one entry per CDR3 protein. The sample lists about 610,000 distinct CDR3 sequences, about half occurring once. The sequenced sample consisted of peripheral blood or thyroid tissue (not recorded which). These receptors were collected from a young woman with Graves' hyperthyroidism.

Concerning this clonotype: An end of the junction differs from the germline gene, which may be a read error. The rearrangement links TRBV7-6 to TRBJ2-7, with D uncertain. Germline values: CDR1 SGHVS, CDR2 FNYEAQ. CDR3 length: 13 residues. The CDR3 DNA follows: TGTGCCAGCAGCCAACTGGCTTCCTACGGGCAGTACTTC. Translation gives CASSQLASYGQYF.

This clonotype has more than one count but fewer than ten. This rearrangement joins TRBV29-1 to TRBJ1-2, with D perhaps matching TRBD1 (5 bases). Looked up from germline, CDR1 is SQVTM and CDR2 is ANQGSEA. With 0 bases removed from V and 8 bases from J, the gap between germline ends came to 16 bases. CDR3 length equals 14 residues. DNA of the CDR3: TGCAGCGTTGAAGATGTACACAGGAGGAAAGGCTACACCTTC. Protein product: CSVEDVHRRKGYTF.

J is TRBJ2-7 and V is TRBV20-1; a weak D match, TRBD2 (5 bases). The germline V and J ends were trimmed by 6 bases and 5 bases, with 20 bases remaining between them. CDR3 length: 14 residues. Germline loops: CDR1 DFQATT, CDR2 SNEGSKA (reference sequence). The CDR3 here is CSAGTVGAMDEQYF. For the CDR3, the DNA is TGCAGTGCCGGTACGGTGGGAGCCATGGACGAGCAGTACTTC.

On this clonotype: A much larger clone differs by one base, so this may be a read error. This chain links TRBV2 with TRBJ1-1; D perhaps matches TRBD1 (6 bases). CDR1 SNHLY and CDR2 FYNNEI come from the germline V gene. The CDR3 consists of 12 residues. The CDR3 DNA reads TGTGCCAGCTGCCAGGGGAGATCCGAAGTTTTCTTT. Its translation: CASCQGRSEVFF.

This chain uses TRBV20-1 with TRBJ1-2, with 11 bases matching TRBD1. The V gene's germline CDR1 is DFQATT and CDR2 SNEGSKA (reference sequence). The length of the CDR3 is 15 residues. V gave up 6 bases and J gave up 4 bases; unmatched junction bases: 10. CDR3 DNA: TGCAGTGCCCGTGGGACAGGGGGTATCGGCTATGGCTACACCTTC. This codes for CSARGTGGIGYGYTF.

This clonotype was picked up many times. The chain has TRBV7-9 and TRBJ1-2, with 7 bases fitting TRBD1. The CDR3 runs to 15 residues. Germline loops: CDR1 SEHNR, CDR2 FQNEAQ (reference sequence). J lost 8 bases, V lost 0 bases, and 9 bases had no gene match. CDR3 DNA: TGTGCCAGCAGCTTAGCCGGGACAGATACAGGCGGCTACACCTTC. Amino acid sequence: CASSLAGTDTGGYTF. Complete variable domain (other parts from reference TRBV7-9 and TRBJ1-2): DTGVSQNPRHKITKRGQNVTFRCDPISEHNRLYWYRQTLGQGPEFLTYFQNEAQLEKSRLLSDRFSAERPKGSFSTLEIQRTEQGDSAMYLCASSLAGTDTGGYTFGSGTRLTVV.

Notes on this clonotype: Its ends do not fully match the called genes, so a read error is possible. The chain employs TRBV7-9 and TRBJ2-7, with 12 bases lining up with TRBD2. CDR1 is SEHNR and CDR2 is FQNEAQ in the germline V gene (reference sequence). The CDR3 runs 15 residues. CDR3 in DNA: TGTGCCGGCAGCTCGCTAGCGGGAGGGACCTACGAGCAGTACTTC. Translation gives CAGSSLAGGTYEQYF.

Regarding this clonotype: This may be a read error, as it is one base from a much larger clone. The chain couples TRBV20-1 to TRBJ1-5; 7 nucleotides match TRBD1. In germline, CDR1 is DFQATT, CDR2 SNEGSKA (reference sequence). This CDR3 contains 15 residues. The CDR3 nucleotides are TGCAGTGTTAGAGATACAGGGGCCAGCAATCAGCCCCAGCATTTT. Translating gives CSVRDTGASNQPQHF.

This clonotype was counted only a few times. The chain carries TRBV20-1 and TRBJ2-1, with TRBD1 identical over 8 bases. With 3 bases clipped from V and 8 bases from J, the junction kept 3 bases outside the gene matches. This CDR3 has 12 residues. Germline-derived CDR1 and CDR2 are DFQATT and SNEGSKA (reference sequence). In nucleotides, the CDR3 is TGCAGTGCTAGTGACAGGGGTTATGAGCAGTTCTTC. The encoded protein is CSASDRGYEQFF.

The chain recombines TRBV7-9 with TRBJ2-5; 7 bases fit TRBD1. The V segment lost 3 bases and the J segment 9 bases; nucleotides outside the gene matches: 16. The CDR3 loop spans 16 amino acids. Germline V gene data show CDR1 as SEHNR and CDR2 as FQNEAQ (reference sequence). CDR3 sequence: CASSFTRSGTVEAQYF. CDR3 nucleotide sequence: TGTGCCAGCAGCTTCACCCGATCCGGGACAGTCGAGGCCCAGTACTTC. Variable domain in full (rest from reference TRBV7-9 and TRBJ2-5): DTGVSQNPRHKITKRGQNVTFRCDPISEHNRLYWYRQTLGQGPEFLTYFQNEAQLEKSRLLSDRFSAERPKGSFSTLEIQRTEQGDSAMYLCASSFTRSGTVEAQYFGPGTRLLVL.

In this sample, this clonotype turned up many times. The chain links TRBV29-1 to TRBJ2-2; perhaps TRBD1 as D (6 bases). The germline V gene has CDR1 SQVTM and CDR2 ANQGSEA. There are 14 residues in the CDR3. V lost 7 bases, J lost 6 bases, and 18 bases lay in between. CDR3 in DNA: TGCAGCGCGACCCACAGGGTAGACGCCGGGGAGCTGTTTTTT. Encoded protein: CSATHRVDAGELFF.

There are many counts of this clonotype. The gene calls are TRBV2 and TRBJ1-2; D remains ambiguous. The germline V gene encodes CDR1 SNHLY and CDR2 FYNNEI. Trimming shortened V by 4 bases and J by 7 bases, and 10 bases separated the two germline ends. CDR3 length equals 12 residues. As DNA, the CDR3 is TGTGCCAGCAGTGCCGAATCCGGTGGCTACACCTTC. Encoded protein: CASSAESGGYTF. The whole variable domain, remainder taken from reference TRBV2 and TRBJ1-2, is EPEVTQTPSHQVTQMGQEVILRCVPISNHLYFYWYRQILGQKVEFLVSFYNNEISEKSEIFDDQFSVERPDGSNFTLKIRSTKLEDSAMYFCASSAESGGYTFGSGTRLTVV.

This clonotype was observed once. The chain uses TRBV12-3 or TRBV12-4 and TRBJ2-5, with 12 bases lining up with TRBD1. The CDR3 runs to 15 residues. With V trimmed by 11 bases and J by 3 bases, 10 bases remained unmatched. The CDR3 DNA sequence: TGTGCCTGCCGGGACAGGGGGCGCGGAGAAGAGACCCAGTACTTC. This sequence encodes CACRDRGRGEETQYF.

This clonotype was detected once. This chain connects TRBV7-9 to TRBJ1-4, with 7 bases aligning to TRBD1. This CDR3 contains 13 residues. V was pared by 4 bases and J by 10 bases, with 6 bases of the junction left unmatched. CDR1 and CDR2 from the germline V gene are SEHNR and FQNEAQ (reference sequence). The CDR3 DNA reads as TGTGCCAGCAGCTCCACAGGGGATGGAAAACTGTTTTTT. As protein: CASSSTGDGKLFF.

This clonotype has just a few counts. The chain couples TRBV3-1 to TRBJ2-2; D tentatively fits TRBD1 or TRBD2 (5 bases each). The length of the CDR3 is 17 residues. Trimming left V 0 bases short and J 0 bases short, with 11 bases between. Germline V lookup: CDR1 LGHDT, CDR2 YNNKEL (reference sequence). CDR3 in amino acids: CASSQDGTPSNTGELFF. The DNA of the CDR3 is TGTGCCAGCAGCCAAGATGGGACGCCTTCGAACACCGGGGAGCTGTTTTTT.

Notes on this clonotype: A much larger clonotype is one base distant, so this may be a read error. The genes are TRBV2 and TRBJ2-7, with D unclear. V was shortened by 5 bases and J by 1 base, with 12 bases between the two germline ends. Germline V gene data show CDR1 as SNHLY and CDR2 as FYNNEI. The CDR3 consists of 14 residues. The CDR3 DNA reads TGTGCCAGCAGTCCGTCGTCCAGATCCTACGAGCAGTACTTC. Its protein is CASSPSSRSYEQYF.

This clonotype was detected only a few times. This chain connects TRBV19 to TRBJ2-1; TRBD2 matches at 13 bases. V trimming: 6 bases; J trimming: 7 bases; junction bases outside the gene matches: 12. In germline, CDR1 is LNHDA, CDR2 SQIVND (reference sequence). This CDR3 spans 17 amino acids. CDR3 sequence: CASSTGLAGDRPNEQFF. In DNA form, the CDR3 reads TGTGCCAGTAGCACCGGACTAGCGGGAGATCGTCCAAATGAGCAGTTCTTC.

This clonotype was detected many times. The gene calls are TRBV4-1 and TRBJ2-7; 7 nucleotides line up with TRBD2. V lost 4 bases and J lost 5; bases outside the gene matches: 11. CDR1 is MGHRA and CDR2 is YSYEKL in the germline V gene. This CDR3 has 15 residues. The CDR3 here is CASSREGLASNEQYF. In nucleotides, the CDR3 is TGCGCCAGCAGCCGGGAGGGGCTAGCCAGCAACGAGCAGTACTTC.

This clonotype was seen many times. The CDR3 coding sequence is TGTGCCAGCAGCTTAGCCGGACAGGGCAATGGCTACACCTTC. It yields the protein CASSLAGQGNGYTF. The chain joins TRBV13 to TRBJ1-2; TRBD1 matches at 8 bases. Looked up from germline, CDR1 is PRHDT and CDR2 is FYEKMQ (reference sequence). The CDR3 contains 14 residues. After removal of 1 base from V and 6 bases from J, the junction contained 4 bases not matched to a gene.

This clonotype has a count of ten or more. The chain recombines TRBV12-3 or TRBV12-4 with TRBJ1-1, with 9 bases fitting TRBD1. The CDR3 is 15 residues long. Losses at the gene ends were 8 bases for V and 1 base for J; bases not matched to a gene: 8. CDR3 protein: CASGDREWGNTEAFF. The CDR3 nucleotides are TGTGCCAGCGGGGACAGGGAGTGGGGGAACACTGAAGCTTTCTTT.

This clonotype was recorded at least ten times. The chain's CDR3 is CSARDSGSVEVQYF. The CDR3 nucleotides are TGCAGTGCTAGGGATAGCGGGAGTGTCGAGGTGCAGTACTTC. This chain links TRBV20-1 with TRBJ2-7; TRBD2 aligns across 9 bases. This CDR3 has 14 amino acids. Germline CDR1 reads DFQATT; CDR2 reads SNEGSKA (reference sequence). The trim removed 3 bases at V and 9 bases at J, leaving 12 bases unmatched.